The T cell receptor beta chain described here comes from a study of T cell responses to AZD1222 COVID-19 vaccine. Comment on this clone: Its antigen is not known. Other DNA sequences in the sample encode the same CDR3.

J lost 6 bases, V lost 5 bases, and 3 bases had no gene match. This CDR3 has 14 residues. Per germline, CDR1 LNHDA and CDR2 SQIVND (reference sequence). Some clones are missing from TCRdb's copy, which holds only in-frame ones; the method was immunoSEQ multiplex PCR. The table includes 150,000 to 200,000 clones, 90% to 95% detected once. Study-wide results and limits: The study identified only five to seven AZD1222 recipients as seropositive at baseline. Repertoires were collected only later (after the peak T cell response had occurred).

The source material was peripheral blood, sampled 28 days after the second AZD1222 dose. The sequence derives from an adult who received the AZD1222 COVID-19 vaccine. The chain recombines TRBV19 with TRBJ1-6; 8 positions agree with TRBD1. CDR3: CASSSGTGNSPLHF. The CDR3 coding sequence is TGTGCCAGTAGTTCCGGGACAGGTAATTCACCCCTCCACTTT. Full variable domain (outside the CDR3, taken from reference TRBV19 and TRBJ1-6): DGGITQSPKYLFRKEGQNVTLSCEQNLNHDAMYWYRQDPGQGLRLIYYSQIVNDFQKGDIAEGYSVSREKKESFPLTVTSAQKNPTAFYLCASSSGTGNSPLHFGNGTRLTVT.